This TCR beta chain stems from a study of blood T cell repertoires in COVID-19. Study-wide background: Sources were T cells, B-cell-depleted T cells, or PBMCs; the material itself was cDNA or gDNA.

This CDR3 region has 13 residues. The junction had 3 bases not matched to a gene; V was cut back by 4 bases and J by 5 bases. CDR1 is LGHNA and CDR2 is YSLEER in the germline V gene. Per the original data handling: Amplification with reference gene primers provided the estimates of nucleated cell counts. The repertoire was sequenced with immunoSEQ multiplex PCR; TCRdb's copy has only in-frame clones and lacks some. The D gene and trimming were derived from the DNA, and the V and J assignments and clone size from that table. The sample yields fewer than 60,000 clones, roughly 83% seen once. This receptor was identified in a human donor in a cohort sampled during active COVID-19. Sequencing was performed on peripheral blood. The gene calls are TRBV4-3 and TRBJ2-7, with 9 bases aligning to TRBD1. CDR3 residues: CASSRDRAHEQYF. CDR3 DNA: TGCGCCAGCAGCCGGGACAGGGCCCACGAGCAGTACTTC.